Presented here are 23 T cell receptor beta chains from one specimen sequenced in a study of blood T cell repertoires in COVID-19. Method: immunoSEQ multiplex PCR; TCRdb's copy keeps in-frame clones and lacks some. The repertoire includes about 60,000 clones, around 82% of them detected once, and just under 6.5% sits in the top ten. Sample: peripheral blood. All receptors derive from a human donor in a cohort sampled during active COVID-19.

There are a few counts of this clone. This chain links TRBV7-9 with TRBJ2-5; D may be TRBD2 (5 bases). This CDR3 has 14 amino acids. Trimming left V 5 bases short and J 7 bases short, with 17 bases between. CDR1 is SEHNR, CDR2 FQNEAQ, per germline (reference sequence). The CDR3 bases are TGTGCCAGCAGCCCCTCCGGAGAGGCGGGGACCCAGTACTTC. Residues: CASSPSGEAGTQYF.

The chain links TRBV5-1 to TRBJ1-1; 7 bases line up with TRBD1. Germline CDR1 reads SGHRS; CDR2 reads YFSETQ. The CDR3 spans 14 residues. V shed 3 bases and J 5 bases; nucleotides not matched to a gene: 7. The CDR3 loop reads CASSWASRGTEAFF. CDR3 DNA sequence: TGCGCCAGCAGCTGGGCCAGCAGGGGGACTGAAGCTTTCTTT.

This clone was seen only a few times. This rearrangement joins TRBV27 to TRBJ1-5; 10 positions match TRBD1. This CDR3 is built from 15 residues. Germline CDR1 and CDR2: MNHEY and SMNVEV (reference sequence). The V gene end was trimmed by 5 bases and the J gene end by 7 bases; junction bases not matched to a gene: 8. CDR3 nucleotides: TGTGCCAGCAGTCCGTGGGACAGGGGACAACAGCCCCAGCATTTT. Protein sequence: CASSPWDRGQQPQHF.

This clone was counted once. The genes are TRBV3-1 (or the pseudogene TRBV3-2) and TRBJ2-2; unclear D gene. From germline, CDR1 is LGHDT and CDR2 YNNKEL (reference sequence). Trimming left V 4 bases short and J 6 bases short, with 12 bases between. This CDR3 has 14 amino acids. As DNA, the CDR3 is TGTGCCAGCAGCCGTATAGAAATCCCCGGGGAGCTGTTTTTT. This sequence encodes CASSRIEIPGELFF.

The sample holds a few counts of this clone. Here the CDR3 reads CASSLASGLRHEQYF. In DNA, the CDR3 is TGTGCCAGCAGCTTAGCGAGTGGACTACGACACGAGCAGTACTTC. The chain employs TRBV7-9 and TRBJ2-7, with D possibly being TRBD2 (6 bases). The V gene's germline CDR1 is SEHNR and CDR2 FQNEAQ (reference sequence). This CDR3 is built from 15 residues. Trimming took off 0 bases at V and 5 bases at J, with 14 bases between the two ends.

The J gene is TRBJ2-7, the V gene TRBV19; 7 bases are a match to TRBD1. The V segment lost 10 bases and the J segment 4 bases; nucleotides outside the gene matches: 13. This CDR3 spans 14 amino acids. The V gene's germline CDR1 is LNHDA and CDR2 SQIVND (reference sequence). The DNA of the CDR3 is TGTGCCACCAGGCCCCGACAGGGAATATACGAGCAGTACTTC. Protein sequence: CATRPRQGIYEQYF.

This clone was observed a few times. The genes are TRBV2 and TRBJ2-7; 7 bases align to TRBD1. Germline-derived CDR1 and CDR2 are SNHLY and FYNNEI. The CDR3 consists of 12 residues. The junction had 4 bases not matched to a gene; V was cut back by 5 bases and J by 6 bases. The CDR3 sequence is CASSNRGPEQYF. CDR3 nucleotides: TGTGCCAGCAGTAACAGGGGTCCCGAGCAGTACTTC.

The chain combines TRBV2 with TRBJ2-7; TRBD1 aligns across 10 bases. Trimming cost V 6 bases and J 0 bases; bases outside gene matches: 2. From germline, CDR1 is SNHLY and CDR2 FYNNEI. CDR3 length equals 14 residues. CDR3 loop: CASRWTGGSYEQYF. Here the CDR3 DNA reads TGTGCCAGCAGGTGGACAGGGGGCTCCTACGAGCAGTACTTC.

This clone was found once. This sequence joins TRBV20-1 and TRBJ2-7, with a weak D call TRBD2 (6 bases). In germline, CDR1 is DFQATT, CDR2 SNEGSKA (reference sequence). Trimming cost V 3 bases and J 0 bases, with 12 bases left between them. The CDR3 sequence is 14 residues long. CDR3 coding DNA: TGCAGTGCTAGTGGTTGGGGACTCTCCTACGAGCAGTACTTC. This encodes CSASGWGLSYEQYF.

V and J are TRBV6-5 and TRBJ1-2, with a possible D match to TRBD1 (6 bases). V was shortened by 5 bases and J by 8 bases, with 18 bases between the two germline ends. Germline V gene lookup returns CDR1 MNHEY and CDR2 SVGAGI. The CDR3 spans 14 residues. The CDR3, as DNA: TGTGCCAGCAGTCCCTCCGGGGGGCCGTTCGGCTACACCTTC. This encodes CASSPSGGPFGYTF.

The DNA for the CDR3 is TGCGCCAGCAGCTTGAGGGGGTACTCCTACAATGAGCAGTTCTTC. Translating it yields CASSLRGYSYNEQFF. V and J are TRBV5-1 and TRBJ2-1; possible D gene TRBD1, 6 bases. There are 15 residues in the CDR3. The V gene lost 1 base and the J gene lost 0 bases, with 8 bases spanning the gap. CDR1 is SGHRS and CDR2 is YFSETQ in the germline V gene.

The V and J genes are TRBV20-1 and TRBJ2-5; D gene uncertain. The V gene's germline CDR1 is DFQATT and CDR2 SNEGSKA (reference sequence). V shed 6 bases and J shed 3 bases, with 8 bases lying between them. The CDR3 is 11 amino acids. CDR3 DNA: TGCAGTGCGTGGCAAAAAGAGACCCAGTACTTC. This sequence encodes CSAWQKETQYF.

The CDR3 coding sequence is TGTGCCAGCAAGGGGATGGGAGAGACCCAGTACTTC. This translates into CASKGMGETQYF. The chain has TRBV2 and TRBJ2-5; perhaps TRBD1 as D (5 bases). This CDR3 contains 12 residues. Trimming stripped 7 bases from V and 4 bases from J, with 10 bases between. The germline CDR1 and CDR2 sequences are SNHLY and FYNNEI.

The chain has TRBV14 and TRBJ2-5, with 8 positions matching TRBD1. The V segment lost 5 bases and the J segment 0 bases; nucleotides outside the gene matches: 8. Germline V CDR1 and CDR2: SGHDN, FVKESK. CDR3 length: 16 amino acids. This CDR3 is CASSWWTGTDQETQYF. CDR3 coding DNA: TGTGCCAGCAGCTGGTGGACAGGGACGGACCAAGAGACCCAGTACTTC.

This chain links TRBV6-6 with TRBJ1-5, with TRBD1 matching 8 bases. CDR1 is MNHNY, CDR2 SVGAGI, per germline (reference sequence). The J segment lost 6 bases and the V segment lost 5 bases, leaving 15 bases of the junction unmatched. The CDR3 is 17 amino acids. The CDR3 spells CASSQDRASGQSQPQHF. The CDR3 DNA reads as TGTGCCAGCAGTCAGGACAGGGCGTCTGGTCAAAGTCAGCCCCAGCATTTT.

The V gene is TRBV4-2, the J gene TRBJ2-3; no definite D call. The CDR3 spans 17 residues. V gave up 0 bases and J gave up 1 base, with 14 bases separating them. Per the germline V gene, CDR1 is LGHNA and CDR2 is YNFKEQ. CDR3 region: CASSQDPQLMGTDTQYF. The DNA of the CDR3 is TGTGCCAGCAGCCAAGATCCCCAGTTGATGGGCACAGATACGCAGTATTTT.

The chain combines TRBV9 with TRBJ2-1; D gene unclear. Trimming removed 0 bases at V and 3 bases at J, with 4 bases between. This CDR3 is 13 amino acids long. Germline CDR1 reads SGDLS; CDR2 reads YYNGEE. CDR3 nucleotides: TGTGCCAGCAGCGTAGCTAGCTACAATGAGCAGTTCTTC. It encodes CASSVASYNEQFF.

The CDR3: CASSPQGPDTGELFF. DNA for the CDR3: TGCGCCAGCAGCCCACAGGGGCCCGACACCGGGGAGCTGTTTTTT. The V call is TRBV5-1, the J call TRBJ2-2, with 7 bases lining up with TRBD1. The ends lost 4 bases at V and 3 bases at J; junction bases unmatched: 6. Germline CDR1 reads SGHRS; CDR2 reads YFSETQ. The CDR3 length is 15 residues. The full variable domain, its missing parts supplied by reference TRBV5-1 and TRBJ2-2, is KAGVTQTPRYLIKTRGQQVTLSCSPISGHRSVSWYQQTPGQGLQFLFEYFSETQRNKGNFPGRFSGRQFSNSRSEMNVSTLELGDSALYLCASSPQGPDTGELFFGEGSRLTVL.

The DNA of the CDR3 is TGTGCCAGCAGCCACACACGCGGGAGATTCGACTCCTACAATGAGCAGTTCTTC. The encoded protein is CASSHTRGRFDSYNEQFF. The gene calls are TRBV3-1 (or the pseudogene TRBV3-2) and TRBJ2-1; 7 positions match TRBD2. The CDR3 spans 18 residues. V shed 3 bases, J shed 0 bases, and the junction held 11 bases outside the gene matches. Germline CDR1 reads LGHDT; CDR2 reads YNNKEL (reference sequence).

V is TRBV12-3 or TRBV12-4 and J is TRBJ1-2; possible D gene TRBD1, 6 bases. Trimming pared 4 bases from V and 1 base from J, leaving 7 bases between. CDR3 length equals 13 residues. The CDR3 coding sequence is TGTGCCAGCAGTTACAGGGTTAACTATGGCTACACCTTC. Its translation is CASSYRVNYGYTF.

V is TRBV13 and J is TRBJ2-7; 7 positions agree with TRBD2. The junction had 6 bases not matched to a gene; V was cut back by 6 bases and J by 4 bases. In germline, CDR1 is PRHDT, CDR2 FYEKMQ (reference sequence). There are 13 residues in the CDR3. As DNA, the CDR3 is TGTGCCAGCAGTGAGAGCGGGGATTACGAGCAGTACTTC. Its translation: CASSESGDYEQYF.

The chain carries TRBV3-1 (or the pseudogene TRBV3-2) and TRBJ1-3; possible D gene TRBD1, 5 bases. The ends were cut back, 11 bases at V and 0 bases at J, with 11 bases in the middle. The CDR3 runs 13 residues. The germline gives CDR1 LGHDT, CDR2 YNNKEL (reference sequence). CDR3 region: CAPSGPSGNTIYF. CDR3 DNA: TGTGCCCCTTCAGGGCCCTCTGGAAACACCATATATTTT.

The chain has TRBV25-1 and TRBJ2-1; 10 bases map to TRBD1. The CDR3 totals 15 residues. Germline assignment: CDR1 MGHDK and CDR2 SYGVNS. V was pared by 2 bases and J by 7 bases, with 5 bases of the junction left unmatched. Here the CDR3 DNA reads TGTGCCAGCAGTGAAGACAGGGGGCGCCGGAATGAGCAGTTCTTC. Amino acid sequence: CASSEDRGRRNEQFF.